Listed here are 14 T cell receptor beta chains from one sample, sequenced in a study of blood T cell repertoires in COVID-19. Measured with immunoSEQ multiplex PCR; TCRdb has only the in-frame clones, and not every one. The sample contains fewer than 80,000 clones, roughly 89% of which appear only once. Sequenced: peripheral blood. The source is a man younger than 40 with acute or convalescent COVID-19.

The gene calls are TRBV10-2 and TRBJ2-7; tentative D call: TRBD2 (6 bases). CDR3 length: 14 amino acids. V dropped 3 bases and J dropped 1 base, with 10 bases sitting between them. Germline V gene sequence: CDR1 WSHSY, CDR2 SAAADI. The CDR3 region has the DNA TGCGCCAGCAGTGAAATAGCGGAATCCTACGAGCAGTACTTC. It codes for CASSEIAESYEQYF.

This clone was seen only a few times. The V gene is TRBV5-5, the J gene TRBJ1-1; D ambiguous. Trimming cost V 6 bases and J 6 bases, with 9 bases left between them. The V gene's germline CDR1 is SGHKS and CDR2 YYEKEE (reference sequence). The CDR3 sequence is 11 residues long. In nucleotides, the CDR3 is TGTGCCAGCACAGGAGGCGCTGAAGCTTTCTTT. Protein product: CASTGGAEAFF.

The chain combines TRBV19 with TRBJ1-5; unclear D gene. Germline CDR1 LNHDA, CDR2 SQIVND (reference sequence). Trimming cost V 5 bases and J 6 bases, with 11 bases left between them. CDR3 length equals 13 residues. The CDR3 DNA follows: TGTGCCAGTAGTCCGGGTTTCACTCAGCCCCAGCATTTT. The encoded protein is CASSPGFTQPQHF.

V is TRBV7-2 and J is TRBJ2-1; 12 bases are a match to TRBD2. This CDR3 has 15 residues. Per the germline V gene, CDR1 is SGHTA and CDR2 is FQGNSA. The J segment lost 6 bases and the V segment lost 5 bases, leaving 5 bases of the junction unmatched. The chain's CDR3 is CASSLGLAGLNEQFF. The CDR3 DNA reads as TGTGCCAGCAGCCTAGGACTAGCGGGACTCAATGAGCAGTTCTTC. The variable domain in full, completed from reference TRBV7-2 and TRBJ2-1, reads GAGVSQSPSNKVTEKGKDVELRCDPISGHTALYWYRQSLGQGLEFLIYFQGNSAPDKSGLPSDRFSAERTGGSVSTLTIQRTQQEDSAVYLCASSLGLAGLNEQFFGPGTRLTVL.

This clone appeared a few times. This chain uses TRBV5-4 with TRBJ2-7, with D maybe TRBD2 (6 bases). CDR1 and CDR2 from the germline V gene are SGHNT and YYREEE (reference sequence). Trimming removed 2 bases at V and 5 bases at J, with 17 bases between. The CDR3 totals 15 residues. For the CDR3, the DNA is TGTGCCAGCAGCTTTAACGGGGGTCCGGGCGACGAGCAGTACTTC. Its translation: CASSFNGGPGDEQYF.

The chain has TRBV14 and TRBJ2-5; 13 nucleotides align to TRBD2. CDR3 size: 16 residues. V shed 6 bases and J 1 base; nucleotides not matched to a gene: 5. Looked up from germline, CDR1 is SGHDN and CDR2 is FVKESK. In DNA form, the CDR3 reads TGTGCCAGCAGTCAGGGACTAGCGGGGTTCCAAGAGACCCAGTACTTC. Translated: CASSQGLAGFQETQYF.

This clone was recorded once. The rearrangement joins TRBV15 to TRBJ2-7, with a weak D call TRBD2 (6 bases). This CDR3 has 14 residues. The germline V and J ends were trimmed by 2 bases and 2 bases, with 10 bases remaining between them. CDR1 and CDR2 (germline): LNHNV, YYDKDF (reference sequence). The CDR3 nucleotides read TGTGCCACCAGCAGACAGGGAGGAGCCTACGAGCAGTACTTC. Protein sequence: CATSRQGGAYEQYF.

The chain links TRBV6-6 to TRBJ1-1; tentative D call: TRBD1 (5 bases). CDR1 and CDR2 from the germline V gene are MNHNY and SVGAGI (reference sequence). The germline V and J ends were trimmed by 7 bases and 5 bases, with 11 bases remaining between them. The CDR3 is 12 amino acids. As DNA, the CDR3 is TGTGCCAGCACCCCAGGGTATACTGAAGCTTTCTTT. Its protein is CASTPGYTEAFF.

The chain has TRBV28 and TRBJ2-1; TRBD2 matches 13 bases. V dropped 3 bases and J dropped 0; count of bases not matched to a gene: 11. From germline, CDR1 is MDHEN and CDR2 SYDVKM. CDR3 length: 20 residues. CDR3 region: CASSFPLTSGRPSSYNEQFF. The DNA for the CDR3 is TGTGCCAGCAGTTTCCCCTTGACTAGCGGGAGGCCCAGCTCCTACAATGAGCAGTTCTTC. Based on the CDR3 plus reference TRBV28 and TRBJ2-1, the full variable domain is DVKVTQSSRYLVKRTGEKVFLECVQDMDHENMFWYRQDPGLGLRLIYFSYDVKMKEKGDIPEGYSVSREKKERFSLILESASTNQTSMYLCASSFPLTSGRPSSYNEQFFGPGTRLTVL.

This CDR3 is CATSGQPVHYGFNEQFF. The DNA of the CDR3 is TGTGCCACCAGCGGACAGCCCGTCCATTATGGGTTCAATGAGCAGTTCTTC. The chain links TRBV24-1 to TRBJ2-1; weak D call: TRBD1 (6 bases). V lost 7 bases, J lost 6 bases, and 24 bases lay in between. This CDR3 has 17 residues. CDR1 KGHDR and CDR2 SFDVKD come from the germline V gene.

The chain recombines TRBV5-1 with TRBJ1-1; 10 nucleotides align to TRBD1. The length of the CDR3 is 16 residues. Per the germline V gene, CDR1 is SGHRS and CDR2 is YFSETQ. With V trimmed by 4 bases and J by 2 bases, 8 bases remained unmatched. CDR3 in amino acids: CASSQGQGPNNTEAFF. The CDR3 region has the DNA TGCGCCAGCAGCCAGGGACAGGGGCCAAATAACACTGAAGCTTTCTTT.

The J gene is TRBJ2-3, the V gene TRBV7-3, with D tentatively TRBD1 (5 bases). The CDR3 sequence is 15 residues long. Germline V CDR1 and CDR2: SGHTA, FQGTGA. V was shortened by 0 bases and J by 0 bases, with 7 bases between the two germline ends. CDR3 sequence: CASSLTGASTDTQYF. The CDR3 bases are TGTGCCAGCAGCTTAACAGGGGCTAGCACAGATACGCAGTATTTT.

This clone appeared a few times. The chain has TRBV4-1 and TRBJ1-6; D uncertain. CDR3 length equals 18 residues. Per the germline V gene, CDR1 is MGHRA and CDR2 is YSYEKL. V dropped 1 base and J dropped 5 bases, with 18 bases sitting between them. CDR3 DNA: TGCGCCAGCAGCCAAGTTGGAGCAGTTCGGCAAAATAATTCACCCCTCCACTTT. It is translated as CASSQVGAVRQNNSPLHF.

This chain joins TRBV11-2 and TRBJ2-2; D is perhaps TRBD2 (6 bases). CDR1 and CDR2 (germline): SGHAT, FQNNGV. V was cut by 4 bases and J by 2 bases, with 14 bases left in between. The CDR3 has 16 amino acids. Here the CDR3 DNA reads TGTGCCAGCAGCTCCGGTGGCGGGGTAAACACCGGGGAGCTGTTTTTT. It translates to CASSSGGGVNTGELFF. Full variable domain (rest looked up from reference TRBV11-2 and TRBJ2-2): EAGVAQSPRYKIIEKRQSVAFWCNPISGHATLYWYQQILGQGPKLLIQFQNNGVVDDSQLPKDRFSAERLKGVDSTLKIQPAKLEDSAVYLCASSSGGGVNTGELFFGEGSRLTVL.